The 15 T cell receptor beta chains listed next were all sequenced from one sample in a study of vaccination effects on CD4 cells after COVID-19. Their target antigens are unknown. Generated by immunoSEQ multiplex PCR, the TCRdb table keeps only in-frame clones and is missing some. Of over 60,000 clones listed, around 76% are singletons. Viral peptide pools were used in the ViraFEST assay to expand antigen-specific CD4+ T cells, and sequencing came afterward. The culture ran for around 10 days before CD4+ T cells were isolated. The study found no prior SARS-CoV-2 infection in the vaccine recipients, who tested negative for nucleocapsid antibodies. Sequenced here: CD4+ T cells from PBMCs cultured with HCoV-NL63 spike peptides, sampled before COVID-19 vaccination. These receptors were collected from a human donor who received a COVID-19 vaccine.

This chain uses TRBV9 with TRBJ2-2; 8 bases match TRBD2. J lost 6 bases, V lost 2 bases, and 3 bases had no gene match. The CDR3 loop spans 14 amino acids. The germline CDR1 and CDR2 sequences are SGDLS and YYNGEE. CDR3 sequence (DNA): TGTGCCAGCAGCGTTGGACTAGCACCCGGGGAGCTGTTTTTT. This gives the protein CASSVGLAPGELFF.

CDR3 bases: TGTGCCAGCTCACCCCCCTTTGGGAACACTGAAGCTTTCTTT. It translates to CASSPPFGNTEAFF. The chain links TRBV18 to TRBJ1-1; D call uncertain. The V and J ends lost 3 bases and 1 base respectively, with 9 bases between them. Germline values: CDR1 KGHSH, CDR2 LQKENI. The CDR3 sequence is 14 residues long.

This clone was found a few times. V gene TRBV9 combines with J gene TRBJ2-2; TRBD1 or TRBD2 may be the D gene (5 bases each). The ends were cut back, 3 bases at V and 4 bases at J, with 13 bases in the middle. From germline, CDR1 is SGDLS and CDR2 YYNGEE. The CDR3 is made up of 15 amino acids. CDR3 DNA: TGTGCCAGCAGCGCCTCCTTGGGGGTCACCGGGGAGCTGTTTTTT. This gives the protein CASSASLGVTGELFF.

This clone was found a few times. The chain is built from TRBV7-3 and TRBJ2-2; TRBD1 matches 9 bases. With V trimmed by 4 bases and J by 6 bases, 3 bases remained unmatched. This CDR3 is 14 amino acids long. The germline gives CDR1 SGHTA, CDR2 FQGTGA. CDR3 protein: CASSSTGGPGELFF. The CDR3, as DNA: TGTGCCAGCAGCTCCACAGGGGGCCCCGGGGAGCTGTTTTTT.

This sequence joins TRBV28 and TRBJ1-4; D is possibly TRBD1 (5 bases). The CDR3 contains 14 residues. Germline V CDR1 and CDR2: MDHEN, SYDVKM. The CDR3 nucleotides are TGTGTCACCAAGTCCGGCAGGGATAATGAAAAACTGTTTTTT. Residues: CVTKSGRDNEKLFF.

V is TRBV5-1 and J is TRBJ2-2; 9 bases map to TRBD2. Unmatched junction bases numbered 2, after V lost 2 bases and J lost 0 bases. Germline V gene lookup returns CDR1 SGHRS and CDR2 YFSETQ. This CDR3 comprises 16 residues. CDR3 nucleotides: TGCGCCAGCAGCTTTCGACTAGCGGCGAACACCGGGGAGCTGTTTTTT. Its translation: CASSFRLAANTGELFF.

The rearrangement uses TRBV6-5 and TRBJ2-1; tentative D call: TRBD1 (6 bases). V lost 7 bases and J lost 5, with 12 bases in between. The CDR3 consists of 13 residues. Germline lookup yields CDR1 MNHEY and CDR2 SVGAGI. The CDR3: CASTRRQDNEQFF. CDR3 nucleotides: TGTGCCAGCACTAGGAGACAGGACAATGAGCAGTTCTTC.

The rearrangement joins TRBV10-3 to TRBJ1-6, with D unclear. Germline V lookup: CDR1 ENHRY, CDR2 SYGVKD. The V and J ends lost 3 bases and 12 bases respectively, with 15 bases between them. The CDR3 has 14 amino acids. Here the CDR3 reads CAISDTPAPGPLHF. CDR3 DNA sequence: TGTGCCATCAGTGATACACCCGCGCCCGGACCCCTCCACTTT.

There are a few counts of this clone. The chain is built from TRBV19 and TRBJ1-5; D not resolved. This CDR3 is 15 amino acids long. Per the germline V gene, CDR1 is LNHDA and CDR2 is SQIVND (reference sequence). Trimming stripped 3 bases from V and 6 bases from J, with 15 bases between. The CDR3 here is CASSISQYSGQPQHF. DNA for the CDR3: TGTGCCAGTAGTATCTCGCAGTATTCGGGTCAGCCCCAGCATTTT.

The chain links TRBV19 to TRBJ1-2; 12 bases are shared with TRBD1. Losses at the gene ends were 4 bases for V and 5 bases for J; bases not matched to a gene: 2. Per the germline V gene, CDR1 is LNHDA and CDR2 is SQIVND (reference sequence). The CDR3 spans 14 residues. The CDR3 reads CASSRGQGAYGYTF. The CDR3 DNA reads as TGTGCCAGTAGTAGGGGACAGGGGGCTTATGGCTACACCTTC.

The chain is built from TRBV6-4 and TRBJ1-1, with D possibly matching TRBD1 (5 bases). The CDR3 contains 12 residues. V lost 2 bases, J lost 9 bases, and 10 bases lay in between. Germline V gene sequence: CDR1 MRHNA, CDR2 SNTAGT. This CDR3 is CASSDRGGQAFF. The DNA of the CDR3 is TGTGCCAGCAGTGACAGGGGAGGCCAAGCTTTCTTT.

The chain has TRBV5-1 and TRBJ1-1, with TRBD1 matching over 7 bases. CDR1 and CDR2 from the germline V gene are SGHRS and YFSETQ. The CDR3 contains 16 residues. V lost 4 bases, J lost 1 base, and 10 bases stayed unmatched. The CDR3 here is CASSLMTGLGNTEAFF. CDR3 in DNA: TGCGCCAGCAGCCTAATGACAGGGTTGGGGAACACTGAAGCTTTCTTT.

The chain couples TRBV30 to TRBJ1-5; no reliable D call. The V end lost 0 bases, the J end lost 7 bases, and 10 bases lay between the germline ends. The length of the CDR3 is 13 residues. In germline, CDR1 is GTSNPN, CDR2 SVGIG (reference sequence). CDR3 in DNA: TGTGCCTGGAGTGTAGAGGGTACGCAGCCCCAGCATTTT. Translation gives CAWSVEGTQPQHF.

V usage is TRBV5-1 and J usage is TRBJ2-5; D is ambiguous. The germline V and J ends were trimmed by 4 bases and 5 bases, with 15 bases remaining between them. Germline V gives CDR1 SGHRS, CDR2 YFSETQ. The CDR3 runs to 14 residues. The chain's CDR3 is CASSPDPARETQYF. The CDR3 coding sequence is TGCGCCAGCAGCCCGGACCCAGCACGGGAGACCCAGTACTTC.

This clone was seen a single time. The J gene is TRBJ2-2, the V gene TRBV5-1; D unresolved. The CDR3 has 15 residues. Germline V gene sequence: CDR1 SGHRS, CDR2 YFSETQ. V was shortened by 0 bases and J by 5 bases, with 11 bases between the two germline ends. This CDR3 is CASSLEGSQTGELFF. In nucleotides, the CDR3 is TGCGCCAGCAGCTTGGAAGGGTCCCAAACCGGGGAGCTGTTTTTT. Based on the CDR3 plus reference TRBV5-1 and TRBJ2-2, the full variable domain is KAGVTQTPRYLIKTRGQQVTLSCSPISGHRSVSWYQQTPGQGLQFLFEYFSETQRNKGNFPGRFSGRQFSNSRSEMNVSTLELGDSALYLCASSLEGSQTGELFFGEGSRLTVL.